This T cell receptor (beta chain) was sequenced for a study of blood T cell repertoires in COVID-19. Background on the study: Spain, Italy and the United States supplied samples that represented acute and convalescent COVID-19. Sources were T cells, B-cell-depleted T cells, or PBMCs; the material itself was cDNA or gDNA.

Patients from Seattle were sampled longitudinally, starting during active infection. From germline, CDR1 is WSHSY and CDR2 SAAADI. After removal of 5 bases from V and 0 bases from J, the junction contained 11 bases not matched to a gene. The CDR3 loop spans 20 amino acids. TCRdb keeps only in-frame clones here, not all; method: immunoSEQ multiplex PCR. This sample has about 410,000 clones, with 75% to 90% found just once. The clonotype was recovered from a woman aged 40 to 50 with COVID-19, enrolled during active disease. The rearrangement uses TRBV10-2 and TRBJ2-3; 16 bases agree with TRBD2. Sequencing input: peripheral blood. The CDR3 DNA follows: TGCGCCAGCAGTATGACCGGGACTAGCGGGGGGGGTCGGAGCACAGATACGCAGTATTTT. The encoded protein is CASSMTGTSGGGRSTDTQYF.